This T cell receptor beta chain is drawn from a study of blood T cells in healthy people across ages. Germline values: CDR1 SGHDT, CDR2 YYEEEE. Trimming took 0 bases from V and 8 from J, leaving 8 bases between them. CDR3 size: 13 residues. A second roughly 7 to 12 cycle PCR used barcoded and J-beta primers. TCRdb re-called the 5' RACE reads with MiXCR, one entry per CDR3 protein. The repertoire consists of about 640,000 distinct CDR3 sequences, with roughly three fifths occurring once and the leading ten covering roughly 34%. Sequences were obtained from blood. This receptor was obtained from a man aged 55-75 years in good health. V gene TRBV5-6 combines with J gene TRBJ1-4; D not certain. Here the CDR3 DNA reads TGTGCCAGCAGCTTGGGCCAGTCCGAAAAACTGTTTTTT. Residues: CASSLGQSEKLFF.